Only a few counts were recorded for the clone carrying this T cell receptor (beta chain). The data belong to a study of cytomegalovirus exposure and HLA in healthy donors. Clones were sequenced by immunoSEQ multiplex PCR, and TCRdb holds only the in-frame ones, with some missing. This table holds some 170,000 clones, approximately 86% found once. This TCR derives from a woman between 18 and 29 years old in good health and CMV-seronegative. Specimen: PBMCs.

CDR3 sequence reads: CASSLRGLVIRDTGELFF. The CDR3 nucleotides read TGTGCCAGCAGCCTCCGAGGGCTTGTAATCCGGGACACCGGGGAGCTGTTTTTT. The chain couples TRBV7-2 to TRBJ2-2; D is possibly TRBD2 (5 bases). Germline loops: CDR1 SGHTA, CDR2 FQGNSA. V lost 5 bases and J lost 3, with 22 bases in between. The CDR3 is 18 residues long.